Below are 20 T cell receptor gamma chains sequenced from a single sample in a study of γδ T cells in repeated Plasmodium falciparum infection. Flow sorting of PBMC yielded separate Vgamma9/Vdelta2+ and Vdelta2-negative gammadelta T cell populations for bulk repertoire analysis. TCRdb fed the multiplex PCR reads to CATT. Altogether 25,000 to 35,000 gamma-chain clones are present, around 1.4% being singletons, with the ten largest covering approximately 20%. The material sequenced was gamma-delta T cells from blood. All receptors come from a pool of human donors (malaria-infected and uninfected, not separated).

In its sample, this clone was seen many times. TCRdb lists the protein of a much larger clone for this DNA, which differs at residue 14, so this is likely a read error; the protein given here is translated from the DNA itself. The gene calls are TRGV9 and TRGJP. TCRdb records no J gene; here it was assigned by comparing the DNA to germline. In germline, CDR1 is GITISATS, CDR2 ISYDGTV (reference sequence). The V segment lost 1 base and the J segment 23 bases; nucleotides outside the gene matches: 17. The CDR3 covers 15 residues. The CDR3 region is CALWEVNTTGWFKVF. The CDR3 DNA reads as TGTGCCTTGTGGGAGGTTAATACCACTGGTTGGTTCAAGGTATTT.

This clone was picked up a small number of times. A read error likely explains this, since a far larger clone differs by one base. At the DNA level, this CDR3 is encoded by other sequences in the same sample as well. The J gene is uncalled and the V gene is TRGV9. CDR3 length: 13 residues. The germline CDR1 and CDR2 sequences are GITISATS and ISYDGTV (reference sequence). CDR3: CALWEVPSYKKLF. The CDR3 coding sequence is TGTGCCTTGTGGGAGGTGCCGAGTTATAAAAAACTCTTT.

Turning to this clone: The junction differs from germline at one of its ends, possibly a read error. This chain links TRGV9 with TRGJP. TCRdb gives no J gene; it was assigned here by matching the DNA to germline. This CDR3 is built from 12 residues. CDR1 is GITISATS, CDR2 ISYDGTV, per germline (reference sequence). Here the CDR3 reads CAGSWAKKLKVF. The CDR3 DNA sequence: TGCGCCGGGAGTTGGGCAAAAAAACTCAAGGTATTT.

This clone appeared many times. The protein that TCRdb holds for this DNA derives from a much larger clone and differs from the translated DNA at residue 3, which likely indicates a read error; the protein shown here is translated from the DNA. V is TRGV4 and J is TRGJ1 or TRGJ2. This CDR3 region has 11 residues. V was pared by 12 bases and J by 3 bases, with 8 bases of the junction left unmatched. Germline CDR1 is EGSTGY and CDR2 is YDSYTSSV. The chain's CDR3 is CAAFLYYKKLF. Here the CDR3 DNA reads TGTGCCGCATTCCTTTATTATAAGAAACTCTTT.

This clone was picked up a small number of times. A single base is all that separates this from a far larger clone, so a read error is likely. In the same sample, other DNA sequences code for this CDR3. The chain joins TRGV4 to TRGJ1 or TRGJ2. TCRdb supplies no J gene; here it was assigned by aligning the nucleotide sequence to germline. Per germline, CDR1 EGSTGY and CDR2 YDSYTSSV. CDR3 size: 13 residues. In DNA, the CDR3 is TGTGCTACCTGGGATGGACCCCCTTATAAGAAACTCTTT. It encodes CATWDGPPYKKLF.

On this clone itself: The translation of this DNA and the TCRdb protein of a much larger clone differ at residue 11, probably owing to a read error; the protein shown here is translated from the DNA. The CDR3 loop reads CATWDRQGDWVKTF. CDR3 nucleotides: TGTGCCACCTGGGACAGGCAGGGAGATTGGGTCAAGACGTTT. This chain uses TRGV3 with TRGJP2. No J segment appears in TCRdb, so it was assigned here by matching the sequence to germline. There are 14 residues in the CDR3. Germline lookup yields CDR1 VTNTFY and CDR2 YDVSTARD (reference sequence).

This clone was seen only a few times. For this DNA, TCRdb reports the protein of a much larger clone, which diverges at residue 11, most likely from a read error; the protein presented here is translated directly from the DNA. The V gene was identified as TRGV3, while no J gene was called. In germline, CDR1 is VTNTFY, CDR2 YDVSTARD (reference sequence). The CDR3 runs to 13 residues. The CDR3 DNA is TGTGCCACCTGGGACAGGCCGTATTATAAGGAACTCTTT. Translation: CATWDRPYYKELF.

In its sample, this clone was seen many times. Since a far larger clone is one base different, this is likely a read error. The sample contains more than one DNA sequence encoding this CDR3. The chain carries TRGV9 and TRGJ1 or TRGJ2. In the absence of a J gene in TCRdb, the DNA was matched to germline to assign it here. The germline V gene encodes CDR1 GITISATS and CDR2 ISYDGTV (reference sequence). The length of the CDR3 is 14 residues. The CDR3 spells CALWEVGNYYKKLF. Written as DNA, the CDR3 is TGTGCCTTGTGGGAGGTGGGGAATTATTACAAGAAACTCTTT.

Points on this clone: The amino acid sequence in TCRdb belongs to a much larger clone and departs from this DNA's translation at residue 7, likely a sequencing read error; the sequence shown is translated from the DNA. This chain connects TRGV4 to TRGJ1 or TRGJ2. Here the J gene came from matching the DNA to germline, since TCRdb omits it. Germline CDR1 reads EGSTGY; CDR2 reads YDSYTSSV. The CDR3 is made up of 13 amino acids. The junction had 6 bases not matched to a gene; V was cut back by 1 base and J by 6 bases. The CDR3 DNA is TGTGCCACCTGGGATGGCGGTTTTTATAAGAAACTCTTT. Translation: CATWDGGFYKKLF.

Notes on this clone: TCRdb's listed protein matches a much larger clone and diverges from this DNA's translation at residue 4, likely through a read error; the protein shown comes from the DNA. V and J are TRGV9 and TRGJ1 or TRGJ2. The J gene is not listed in TCRdb, so it was assigned here from a DNA match to germline. CDR3 length: 13 amino acids. Looked up from germline, CDR1 is GITISATS and CDR2 is ISYDGTV (reference sequence). The chain's CDR3 is CALGEVKGYKKLF. CDR3 bases: TGTGCCTTGGGGGAGGTGAAAGGTTATAAGAAACTCTTT.

The sample holds many counts of this clone. The translation of this DNA and the TCRdb protein of a much larger clone differ at residue 13, probably owing to a read error; the protein shown here is translated from the DNA. The DNA for the CDR3 is TGTGCCTTGTGGGAGGTGCGTGGGTTGGGCAAAAAAACCAAGGTATTT. It specifies CALWEVRGLGKKTKVF. The V call is TRGV9, the J call TRGJP. As TCRdb names no J gene, one was assigned here on the basis of a DNA match to germline. Germline CDR1 GITISATS, CDR2 ISYDGTV (reference sequence). The CDR3 contains 16 residues.

This clone is labeled medium-sized. The chain recombines TRGV9 with TRGJP. Trimming removed 3 bases from V and 8 bases from J; junction bases left unmatched: 7. This CDR3 spans 16 amino acids. Germline V gene lookup returns CDR1 GITISATS and CDR2 ISYDGTV (reference sequence). The CDR3 loop reads CALWEPKKLGKKIKVF. CDR3 nucleotide sequence: TGTGCCTTGTGGGAGCCGAAGAAGTTGGGCAAAAAAATCAAGGTATTT.

The table lists this clone with a few counts. TCRdb pairs this DNA with a much larger clone's protein that differs at residue 3, likely a read error; the protein shown was translated from the DNA. CDR3 region: CAPWDAQWYKKLF. The CDR3 DNA reads as TGTGCCCCCTGGGATGCCCAATGGTATAAGAAACTCTTT. The chain combines TRGV4 with TRGJ1 or TRGJ2. Since TCRdb gives no J gene, matching the DNA to germline was used here to assign it. The CDR3 covers 13 residues. Germline V CDR1 and CDR2: EGSTGY, YDSYTSSV.

As regards this clone: The protein given by TCRdb reflects a much larger clone and differs at residue 14 from this DNA's translation, likely from a read error; the protein shown is the DNA's translation. V is TRGV5 and J is TRGJP2. The J gene, missing from TCRdb, was assigned here through DNA to germline matching. Looked up from germline, CDR1 is VINAFY and CDR2 is YDVSNSKD. The length of the CDR3 is 17 residues. The CDR3 loop is CATWDRQSKCGGWTKTF. Here the CDR3 DNA reads TGTGCCACCTGGGACAGGCAGAGCAAGTGCGGGGGCTGGACCAAGACGTTT.

In its sample, this clone was seen many times. This CDR3 reads CATWDGPGRYKKLF. The CDR3 DNA follows: TGTGCCACCTGGGACGGGCCGGGGCGTTATAAGAAACTCTTT. This rearrangement joins TRGV2 to TRGJ1 or TRGJ2. This CDR3 contains 14 residues. Germline assignment: CDR1 EGSNGY and CDR2 YDSYNSKV. Trimming removed 0 bases from V and 6 bases from J; junction bases left unmatched: 8.

Many counts were recorded for this clone. This clone may be a read error of a much larger clone one base away. At the DNA level, this CDR3 is encoded by other sequences in the same sample as well. The CDR3 protein is CALWEAPLYKKLF. DNA of the CDR3: TGCGCCTTGTGGGAGGCCCCCTTGTATAAGAAACTCTTT. This rearrangement joins TRGV9 to TRGJ1 or TRGJ2. TCRdb lists no J gene, so it was determined here by aligning the DNA to germline. CDR1 and CDR2 (germline): GITISATS, ISYDGTV (reference sequence). The CDR3 consists of 13 residues.

Comments on this clone: Only one base separates this from a far larger clonotype, so it likely reflects a read error. The sample holds other DNA sequences that translate to the same CDR3. This chain connects TRGV3 to TRGJP2. TCRdb does not report a J gene; here it was assigned by matching the DNA to germline references. The CDR3 contains 13 residues. Germline loops: CDR1 VTNTFY, CDR2 YDVSTARD (reference sequence). This CDR3 reads CATWRYSDWIKTF. CDR3 nucleotide sequence: TGTGCCACCTGGCGTTATAGTGACTGGATCAAGACGTTT.

This clone was detected only a few times. A far more abundant clone sits one base away, making this likely a read error. Called V gene: TRGV9; the J gene was not called. This CDR3 region has 11 residues. The germline V gene encodes CDR1 GITISATS and CDR2 ISYDGTV (reference sequence). The CDR3 spells CALWEVIGKLF. In DNA, the CDR3 is TGTGCCTTGTGGGAGGTGATTGGGAAGCTCTTT.

There are a few counts of this clone. A far larger clone is one base from this, pointing to a likely read error. Other DNA sequences within the sample encode an identical CDR3. The chain is built from TRGV9 and TRGJP. Matching the DNA to germline supplied the J gene, which TCRdb does not give. Germline lookup yields CDR1 GITISATS and CDR2 ISYDGTV (reference sequence). The CDR3 length is 17 residues. The DNA of the CDR3 is TGTGCCTTGTGGGAGAGGAAGCAAGAGTTGGGTAAAAAAATCAAGGTATTT. Protein: CALWERKQELGKKIKVF.

This clone was picked up many times. The TCRdb protein, from a much larger clone, departs from this DNA's translation at residue 9, likely by read error; the protein shown derives from the DNA. The J gene is TRGJ1 or TRGJ2, the V gene TRGV9. The CDR3 has 11 residues. Germline CDR1 reads GITISATS; CDR2 reads ISYDGTV (reference sequence). The CDR3 bases are TGTGCCTTGTGGGAGACTACTAAGAGACTCTTT. It specifies CALWETTKRLF.